This passage covers 14 T cell receptor beta chains from one sample sequenced in a study of blood T cell repertoires in COVID-19. Only in-frame clones appear in the TCRdb table, and some are missing; sequencing was by immunoSEQ multiplex PCR. Of 300,000 to 400,000 clones listed, about 88% are singletons. The sequencing sample was made of PBMCs or T cells enriched from blood (not recorded which). These receptors were taken from a woman in her twenties or thirties who had recovered from COVID-19.

The chain couples TRBV29-1 to TRBJ1-2, with 8 bases identical to TRBD1. CDR3 length: 13 amino acids. With 6 bases clipped from V and 3 bases from J, the junction kept 6 bases outside the gene matches. CDR1 is SQVTM and CDR2 is ANQGSEA in the germline V gene. CDR3: CSVGQGVDYGYTF. The CDR3 DNA follows: TGCAGCGTAGGACAGGGAGTAGACTATGGCTACACCTTC.

In its sample, this clone was seen once. This chain connects TRBV19 to TRBJ1-2; D is unclear. The CDR3 runs to 13 residues. Germline V gene data show CDR1 as LNHDA and CDR2 as SQIVND (reference sequence). Between the trimmed V and J ends, which lost 3 bases and 2 bases, there was a span of 7 bases. DNA for the CDR3: TGTGCCAGTAGTATCGACGGGAACTATGGCTACACCTTC. Translated: CASSIDGNYGYTF. The variable domain in full, with the rest retrieved from reference TRBV19 and TRBJ1-2, is DGGITQSPKYLFRKEGQNVTLSCEQNLNHDAMYWYRQDPGQGLRLIYYSQIVNDFQKGDIAEGYSVSREKKESFPLTVTSAQKNPTAFYLCASSIDGNYGYTFGSGTRLTVV.

This clone was detected only once. The chain has TRBV30 and TRBJ1-1, with 10 nucleotides matching TRBD1. Germline V gene lookup returns CDR1 GTSNPN and CDR2 SVGIG (reference sequence). After removal of 3 bases from V and 6 bases from J, the junction contained 10 bases not matched to a gene. The CDR3 extends over 15 amino acids. The CDR3 nucleotides read TGTGCCTGGAGCCGGCGGCGGGGGACAGGGGCTGAAGCTTTCTTT. The encoded protein is CAWSRRRGTGAEAFF.

The chain joins TRBV27 to TRBJ1-6; D perhaps matches TRBD1 (5 bases). The CDR3 covers 15 residues. CDR1 and CDR2 from the germline V gene are MNHEY and SMNVEV (reference sequence). Trimming removed 1 base from V and 8 bases from J, with 12 bases in between. The chain's CDR3 is CASSLLGDLYSPLHF. Here the CDR3 DNA reads TGTGCCAGCAGTTTATTAGGGGATCTGTATTCACCCCTCCACTTT.

This chain links TRBV6-5 with TRBJ2-7; 12 nucleotides agree with TRBD2. This CDR3 region has 14 residues. J was trimmed by 6 bases and V by 6 bases; bases with no gene match: 6. Germline assignment: CDR1 MNHEY and CDR2 SVGAGI. The CDR3 loop is CASSGLAGIGEQYF. CDR3 coding DNA: TGTGCCAGCAGCGGACTAGCGGGGATCGGCGAGCAGTACTTC.

About this clone itself: Other DNA sequences in this sample translate to the same CDR3. The chain employs TRBV5-1 and TRBJ2-2; D is possibly TRBD1 (6 bases). Germline V lookup: CDR1 SGHRS, CDR2 YFSETQ. V lost 0 bases and J 2 bases, leaving 11 bases between the germline ends. The CDR3 has 16 residues. Here the CDR3 reads CASSLVPGANTGELFF. CDR3 nucleotide sequence: TGCGCCAGCAGCTTGGTGCCAGGGGCCAACACCGGGGAGCTGTTTTTT.

The genes are TRBV5-1 and TRBJ2-1, with 8 nucleotides matching TRBD1. Germline V gene sequence: CDR1 SGHRS, CDR2 YFSETQ. V dropped 6 bases and J dropped 9; count of bases not matched to a gene: 8. This CDR3 spans 13 amino acids. The DNA of the CDR3 is TGCGCCAGCACGTTGGACAGGGCGGCTGAGCAGTTCTTC. It encodes CASTLDRAAEQFF.

This clone was detected only once. The J gene is TRBJ1-2, the V gene TRBV24-1; 8 positions agree with TRBD1. The CDR3 totals 13 residues. Germline CDR1 KGHDR, CDR2 SFDVKD. J was trimmed by 0 bases and V by 9 bases; bases with no gene match: 2. CDR3 protein: CATADRANYGYTF. The DNA for the CDR3 is TGTGCCACCGCGGACAGGGCTAACTATGGCTACACCTTC.

A single count supports this clone. The J gene is TRBJ2-5, the V gene TRBV9; 9 nucleotides line up with TRBD1. The trim removed 4 bases at V and 5 bases at J, leaving 9 bases unmatched. The CDR3 covers 15 residues. Looked up from germline, CDR1 is SGDLS and CDR2 is YYNGEE. CDR3 protein: CASSPTGTGRETQYF. In nucleotides, the CDR3 is TGTGCCAGCAGCCCGACAGGGACAGGGCGGGAGACCCAGTACTTC.

This clone was picked up one time. The chain carries TRBV5-1 and TRBJ2-7; D might be TRBD2 (6 bases). Germline V gene sequence: CDR1 SGHRS, CDR2 YFSETQ. Trimming took off 4 bases at V and 3 bases at J, with 14 bases between the two ends. The CDR3 length is 14 residues. The CDR3 loop reads CASSPEGSGYEQYF. CDR3 bases: TGCGCCAGCAGCCCGGAGGGCTCGGGCTACGAGCAGTACTTC.

The rearrangement links TRBV18 to TRBJ2-1; 10 bases fit TRBD1. After removal of 5 bases from V and 6 bases from J, the junction contained 7 bases not matched to a gene. Germline V CDR1 and CDR2: KGHSH, LQKENI. The CDR3 length is 15 residues. CDR3: CASSTLRTGGNEQFF. Written as DNA, the CDR3 is TGTGCCAGCTCAACCCTTCGGACAGGGGGCAATGAGCAGTTCTTC.

The rearrangement joins TRBV7-7 to TRBJ1-2; D might be TRBD1 (6 bases). Germline lookup yields CDR1 SSHAT and CDR2 FNYEAQ (reference sequence). Trimming shortened V by 2 bases and J by 1 base, and 23 bases separated the two germline ends. The CDR3 is 19 amino acids. CDR3 coding DNA: TGTGCCAGCAGCTTAAGGCGAGAGATAGGGATAGGGGGTAACTATGGCTACACCTTC. It translates to CASSLRREIGIGGNYGYTF.

The chain couples TRBV5-6 to TRBJ1-1; 11 bases fit TRBD1. V lost 2 bases to trimming and J lost 6 bases; unmatched junction nucleotides: 6. CDR3 size: 15 residues. Germline CDR1 and CDR2: SGHDT and YYEEEE. CDR3 bases: TGTGCCAGCAGCTTTGGGGGACAGGGGGTATCTGAAGCTTTCTTT. Amino acids: CASSFGGQGVSEAFF.

This chain links TRBV25-1 with TRBJ2-7, with TRBD1 matching 8 bases. This CDR3 is built from 15 residues. With V trimmed by 5 bases and J by 4 bases, 10 bases remained unmatched. CDR1 is MGHDK, CDR2 SYGVNS, per germline. CDR3 protein: CASSLSGGKIYEQYF. In DNA form, the CDR3 reads TGTGCCAGCAGTCTATCAGGGGGCAAAATTTACGAGCAGTACTTC.